A single sample is the source of the 14 T cell receptor beta chains below, sequenced in a study of CD8+CD57+ T cells in acquired aplastic anemia. Patients selected for sequencing had displayed CD8+CD57+ cell expansion by flow cytometry. Genomic DNA templated the TCR beta VDJ and CDR3 profiling. TCRdb independently ran MiXCR on the reads; one entry per CDR3 protein. Seen here are 180,000 or so distinct CDR3 sequences, approximately 48% observed once, and the top ten hold about 1.8%. Sequencing was carried out using sorted CD4+, CD8+, or CD8+CD57+ T cells (not recorded which) from PBMCs. Receptors were obtained from a human donor with aplastic anemia.

The chain couples TRBV19 to TRBJ2-7, with TRBD1 matching 7 bases. With V trimmed by 4 bases and J by 5 bases, 5 bases remained unmatched. Germline assignment: CDR1 LNHDA and CDR2 SQIVND (reference sequence). The CDR3 is made up of 13 amino acids. CDR3: CASSTKGAHEQYF. DNA for the CDR3: TGTGCCAGTAGTACTAAGGGGGCCCACGAGCAGTACTTC.

This clonotype was seen repeatedly, ten times or more. The rearrangement links TRBV5-1 to TRBJ2-1; 10 bases line up with TRBD1. Looked up from germline, CDR1 is SGHRS and CDR2 is YFSETQ. With V trimmed by 4 bases and J by 4 bases, 2 bases remained unmatched. This CDR3 region has 14 residues. DNA for the CDR3: TGCGCCAGCAGCGGGGGACAGGGGTACAATGAGCAGTTCTTC. It encodes CASSGGQGYNEQFF.

The chain uses TRBV10-2 and TRBJ2-7; 7 bases agree with TRBD1. Trimming took 4 bases from V and 3 from J; bases not matched to a gene: 3. The CDR3 is 13 amino acids. Per the germline V gene, CDR1 is WSHSY and CDR2 is SAAADI. The CDR3 loop reads CASSGNRGYEQYF. CDR3 coding DNA: TGCGCCAGCAGTGGTAACAGGGGCTACGAGCAGTACTTC.

A note on this clonotype: The junction departs from germline at one end; a sequencing error may be responsible. This chain uses TRBV7-9 with TRBJ1-2; D is undetermined. Germline CDR1 SEHNR, CDR2 FQNEAQ (reference sequence). The length of the CDR3 is 14 residues. As DNA, the CDR3 is TGTGCCAGCAGCTCCATGGGCGGGGTATATGGCCACACCTTC. The encoded protein is CASSSMGGVYGHTF. Drawing the rest from reference TRBV7-9 and TRBJ1-2, the complete variable domain is DTGVSQNPRHKITKRGQNVTFRCDPISEHNRLYWYRQTLGQGPEFLTYFQNEAQLEKSRLLSDRFSAERPKGSFSTLEIQRTEQGDSAMYLCASSSMGGVYGHTFGSGTRLTVV.

The J gene is TRBJ1-6, the V gene TRBV20-1, with D uncertain. CDR3 size: 13 residues. Germline-derived CDR1 and CDR2 are DFQATT and SNEGSKA (reference sequence). Deletions cut 3 bases from V and 9 bases from J, with 12 bases between. The DNA for the CDR3 is TGCAGTGCTAGGATTCGGGTTGGTTCACCCCTCCACTTT. Amino acids: CSARIRVGSPLHF.

The V and J genes are TRBV2 and TRBJ1-2; 12 positions match TRBD1. The length of the CDR3 is 13 residues. Germline trimming cut 7 bases from V and 7 bases from J; bases unmatched to any gene: 4. Germline V gene data show CDR1 as SNHLY and CDR2 as FYNNEI. CDR3: CASTGQGAAGYTF. The CDR3 DNA reads as TGTGCCAGCACGGGACAGGGGGCCGCTGGCTACACCTTC.

V usage is TRBV2 and J usage is TRBJ1-2; 8 positions agree with TRBD1. Germline trimming cut 4 bases from V and 2 bases from J; bases unmatched to any gene: 9. The CDR3 runs 16 residues. The germline CDR1 and CDR2 sequences are SNHLY and FYNNEI. The CDR3 spells CASSALTGAKNYGYTF. As DNA, the CDR3 is TGTGCCAGCAGTGCTCTGACAGGGGCGAAAAACTATGGCTACACCTTC.

V usage is TRBV29-1 and J usage is TRBJ1-1; D is uncertain. Germline CDR1 and CDR2: SQVTM and ANQGSEA. V lost 4 bases and J 10 bases, leaving 10 bases between the germline ends. CDR3 size: 10 residues. CDR3 amino acids: CSVVEGSAFF. In DNA, the CDR3 is TGCAGCGTTGTGGAAGGTTCAGCTTTCTTT.

This clonotype was seen many times. The chain has TRBV6-1 and TRBJ2-5; 7 bases agree with TRBD1. Trimming removed 6 bases from V and 1 base from J; junction bases left unmatched: 11. This CDR3 is built from 16 residues. Germline assignment: CDR1 MNHNS and CDR2 SASEGT. The CDR3 spells CASSPSRQGFQETQYF. In DNA form, the CDR3 reads TGTGCCAGCAGCCCTTCCCGACAGGGATTCCAAGAGACCCAGTACTTC.

This clonotype was recorded at least ten times. The CDR3 nucleotides are TGTGCCAGCAGCTTATACAACAGGGGGCTGGCAGATACGCAGTATTTT. Protein sequence: CASSLYNRGLADTQYF. The rearrangement joins TRBV7-9 to TRBJ2-3, with TRBD1 matching 9 bases. The CDR3 contains 16 residues. CDR1 and CDR2 from the germline V gene are SEHNR and FQNEAQ (reference sequence). V shed 2 bases and J 4 bases; nucleotides not matched to a gene: 7.

In regard to this clonotype: This may be a read error: a much more frequent sequence differs by one nucleotide. Since the CDR3 does not end with the conserved phenylalanine or tryptophan, this likely comes from a read error. The rearrangement uses TRBV11-2 and TRBJ2-1; D gene unclear. The CDR3 is 15 amino acids. CDR1 SGHAT and CDR2 FQNNGV come from the germline V gene. V shed 4 bases and J shed 9 bases, with 19 bases lying between them. In DNA, the CDR3 is TGTGCCAGCAGCTCCCCCTATGGGGTGGCGTTTGAGCAGTTCCTC. Its protein product is CASSSPYGVAFEQFL.

This clonotype was counted only a few times. The rearrangement uses TRBV24-1 and TRBJ2-7; 7 positions match TRBD1. Germline V gives CDR1 KGHDR, CDR2 SFDVKD. There are 15 residues in the CDR3. The J segment lost 2 bases and the V segment lost 4 bases, leaving 7 bases of the junction unmatched. CDR3 DNA sequence: TGTGCCACCAGTGACGGGACAGTAAGCCCCTACGAGCAGTACTTC. Translating it yields CATSDGTVSPYEQYF.

Points on this clonotype: An end of the junction differs from the germline gene, which may be a read error. This rearrangement joins TRBV14 to TRBJ1-2, with D perhaps TRBD1 (5 bases). CDR3 length equals 16 residues. CDR1 SGHDN and CDR2 FVKESK come from the germline V gene. The CDR3 is CASSQDLTAGYYGCTF. CDR3 DNA: TGTGCCAGCAGCCAAGATCTGACAGCCGGTTACTATGGCTGCACCTTC.

This chain uses TRBV27 with TRBJ1-4; 8 bases are shared with TRBD1. Germline CDR1 MNHEY, CDR2 SMNVEV (reference sequence). The V and J ends lost 8 bases and 6 bases, in that order; junction bases with no gene match: 5. CDR3 size: 13 residues. The CDR3 is CASGDRGHEKLFF. CDR3 nucleotide sequence: TGTGCCAGCGGAGACAGGGGTCATGAAAAACTGTTTTTT. Drawing the rest from reference TRBV27 and TRBJ1-4, the complete variable domain is EAQVTQNPRYLITVTGKKLTVTCSQNMNHEYMSWYRQDPGLGLRQIYYSMNVEVTDKGDVPEGYKVSRKEKRNFPLILESPSPNQTSLYFCASGDRGHEKLFFGSGTQLSVL.